What follows is one TCR beta chain and its context. No cognate antigen has been identified for it. Per-base quality was not reported, and no clone a single base away is much larger than it. The sample comes from a study of identical twins (dated by TCRdb to the mid-2010s). Notes on the research overall: To test whether fetal clonotypes persist, the study used deep sequencing on TCR alpha and beta repertoires from monozygotic twins, unrelated adults of various ages, and cord blood. Replicate twin experiments were performed at different times using different library preparation protocols to rule out contamination. What the research found in general, with its limitations: Out-of-frame TCR alpha sharing in monozygotic twins was systematically underestimated by recombination models, whereas sharing between unrelated individuals was in agreement with the recombination models. The excess sharing between twins in beta out-of-frame sequences was weaker because fewer shared sequences reduced the signal-to-noise ratio. Zero-insertion analyses could be partly confounded by invariant T cells such as MAIT and iNKT, though diverse VJ usage argued against such confounding for most clonotypes. Compared with coincidental sharing between unrelated individuals, out-of-frame TCR alpha sequences shared between twins showed an excess of sequences with low generation probability. Abundant cord blood beta clonotypes had fewer insertions, young adult naive repertoires showed a similar but weaker trend, and memory repertoires showed no such trend. Conclusions relied on cross-sectional statistical analysis, since the same donors could not be followed over many years.

Every donor in the study was a healthy Caucasian. The twin cohort consisted of three pairs of female monozygotic twins, all aged roughly 18 to 29 years. Miltenyi CD45RO+ enrichment and human naive T-cell isolation kits were used to isolate memory (CD45RO+) and naive T cells from PBMC. Libraries were constructed by 5' RACE. The run used an Illumina HiSeq 2000. Template switching introduced a universal primer binding site; the final cDNA contained a unique molecular identifier, enabling accurate counting of TCR cDNA molecules. First-strand cDNA for TCR alpha and beta chains was synthesized from specific primers in the conserved constant-segment region. Each cDNA library was double barcoded, with a SMART-Mk sample barcode plus Illumina barcodes, to control for contamination. TruSeq adapter sequences and Illumina sample barcodes were added in two successive PCR steps. Sequencing of the TCR alpha and beta cDNA libraries was done on the Illumina HiSeq platform using custom primers. The source study handled its data this way. Unique molecular identifiers were extracted from raw reads with MiGEC, and CDR3 positions were determined with MiXCR. For each individual, recombination models were inferred using an EM algorithm with the repgenHMM and IGoR tools. The analysis of shared clonotypes was done with the tcR package in R, with sharing normalized by the product of cloneset sizes. To study raw recombination without the effects of thymic and clonal selection, out-of-frame nonproductive sequences were analyzed. TCRdb's own reprocessing of the public reads used fastp at Q25 and MiXCR and kept productive beta chains. Rows with a matching CDR3 protein are joined into one entry that keeps the most common DNA and genes. The V and J calls were determined by TCRdb, not by the authors. This sample holds around 240,000 distinct CDR3 sequences; 5.5% to 7% were observed only once. Clones ranked in the top ten supply approximately 3.6% of the sample.

V trim: 5 bases; J trim: 0 bases; unmatched bases: 3. There are 15 amino acids in the CDR3, from cysteine to phenylalanine inclusive. The retained sequence is limited to the CDR3, 45 bases, with the frame set at the first base. Based on the germline V gene, the CDR1 and CDR2 sequences are SGHDN and FVKESK. These same data were also listed under a study on yellow fever vaccine responses in identical twins. The second study reports: The T cell response to vaccination in identical twins was reported by the authors to appear partly convergent and partly personalized. Focusing on identical twins, the study followed the T cell clones that responded to the vaccine, and did so with precision.

This chain is built from TRBV14 and TRBJ2-7; TRBD2 lines up with 11 middle nucleotides. The source material was memory (CD45RO+) T cells sorted from blood. Taken with the paper, the label for cell subset or site translates to: CD45RO+ enriched T cells. The sequence was collected from a woman aged 18-35 years in good health. The CDR3 in this case is CASSITSGGSYEQYF. The DNA sequence reads TGTGCCAGCAGCATTACTAGCGGGGGCTCCTACGAGCAGTACTTC.